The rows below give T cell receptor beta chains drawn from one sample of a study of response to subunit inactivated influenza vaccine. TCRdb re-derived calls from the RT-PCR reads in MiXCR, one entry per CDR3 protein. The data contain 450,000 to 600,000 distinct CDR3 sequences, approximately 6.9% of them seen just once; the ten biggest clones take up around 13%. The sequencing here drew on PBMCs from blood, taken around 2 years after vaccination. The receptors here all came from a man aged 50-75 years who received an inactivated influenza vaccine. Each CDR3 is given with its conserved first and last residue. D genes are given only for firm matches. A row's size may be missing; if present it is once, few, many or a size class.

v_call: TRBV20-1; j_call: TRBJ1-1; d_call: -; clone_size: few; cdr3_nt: TGCAGTGCCTTTGAGGGGAACACTGAAGCTTTCTTT; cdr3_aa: CSAFEGNTEAFF
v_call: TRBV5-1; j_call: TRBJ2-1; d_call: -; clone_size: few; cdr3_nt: TGCGCCAGCAGCCGACGCCCAGGGTTGAGAGACAATGAGCAGTTCTTC; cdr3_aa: CASSRRPGLRDNEQFF
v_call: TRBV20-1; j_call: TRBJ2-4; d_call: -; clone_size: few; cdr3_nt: TGCAGTGCTAGAGGGGACAAGGACGGGTCTTTCCACAAAAACATTCAGTACTTC; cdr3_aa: CSARGDKDGSFHKNIQYF
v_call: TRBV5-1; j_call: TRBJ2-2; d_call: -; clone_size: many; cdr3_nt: TGCGCCAGCAGCTTGGATGTTCTAATGGGAACCGGGGAGCTGTTTTTT; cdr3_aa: CASSLDVLMGTGELFF
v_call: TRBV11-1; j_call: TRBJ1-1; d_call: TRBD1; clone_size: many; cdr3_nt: TGTGCCAGCAGCTCGACAGGGGGTCGGACTGAAGCTTTCTTT; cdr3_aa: CASSSTGGRTEAFF
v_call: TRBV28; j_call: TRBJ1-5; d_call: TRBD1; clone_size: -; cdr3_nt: TGTGCCAGCAGGAATACAGGGGGCGGGGGTCAGCCCCAGCATTTT; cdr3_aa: CASRNTGGGGQPQHF
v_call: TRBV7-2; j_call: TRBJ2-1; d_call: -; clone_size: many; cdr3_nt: TGTGCCAGCAGCTTAAACAGGGATAATGAGCAGTTCTTC; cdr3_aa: CASSLNRDNEQFF
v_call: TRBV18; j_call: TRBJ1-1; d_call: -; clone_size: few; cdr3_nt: TGTGCCAGCTCACCCCAGGGTGGGGTGGTAGCTTTCTTT; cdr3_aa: CASSPQGGVVAFF
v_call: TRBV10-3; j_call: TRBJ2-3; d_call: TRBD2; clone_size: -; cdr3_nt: TGTGCCATCAGTGGGACTAGCGGGGGAACAGATACGCAGTATTTT; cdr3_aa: CAISGTSGGTDTQYF
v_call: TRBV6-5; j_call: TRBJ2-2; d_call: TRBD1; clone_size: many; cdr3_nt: TGTGCCAGCAGACCCAGAAGAGGACAGGGGAACACCGGGGAGCTGTTTTTT; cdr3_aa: CASRPRRGQGNTGELFF
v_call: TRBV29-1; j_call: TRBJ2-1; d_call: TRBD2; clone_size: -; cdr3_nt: TGCAGCGTTCCTCTAGCGGGAGGGCACCGTAGTTCCTACAATGAGCAGTTCTTC; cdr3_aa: CSVPLAGGHRSSYNEQFF
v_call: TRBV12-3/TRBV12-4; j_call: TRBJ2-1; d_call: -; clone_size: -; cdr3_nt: TGTGCCAGCAGGCAAACAGACGGATTTCAGTTCTTC; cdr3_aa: CASRQTDGFQFF
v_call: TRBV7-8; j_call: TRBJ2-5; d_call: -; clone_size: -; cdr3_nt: TGTGCCAGCAGCTTAGAGAGGTGGTTGGGGAAACGGCCCCAAGAGACCCAGTACTTC; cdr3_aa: CASSLERWLGKRPQETQYF
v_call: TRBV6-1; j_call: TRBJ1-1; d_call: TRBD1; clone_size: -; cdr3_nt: TGTGCCAGCAGAGAGAGGGGGCCGATGAACACTGAAGCTTTCTTT; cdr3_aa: CASRERGPMNTEAFF
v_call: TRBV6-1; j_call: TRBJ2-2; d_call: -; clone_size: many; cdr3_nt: TGTGCCAGCAGTGGGGCCTCGGGCGCAAGGGAGCTGTTTTTT; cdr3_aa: CASSGASGARELFF
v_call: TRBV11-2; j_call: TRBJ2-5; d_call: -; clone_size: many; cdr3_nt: TGTGCCAGCAGCCTGGGGACACGCGAGACCCAGTACTTC; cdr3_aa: CASSLGTRETQYF
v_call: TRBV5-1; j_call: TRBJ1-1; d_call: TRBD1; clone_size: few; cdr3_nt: TGCGCCAGCAGCTGGGGGGGACAGGCTTATATGAACACTGAAGCTTTCTTT; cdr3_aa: CASSWGGQAYMNTEAFF
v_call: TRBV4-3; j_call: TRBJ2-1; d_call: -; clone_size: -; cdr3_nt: TGCGCCAGCAGCCAAGGAGGGGGGGTCTACAATGAGCAGTTCTTC; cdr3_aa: CASSQGGGVYNEQFF
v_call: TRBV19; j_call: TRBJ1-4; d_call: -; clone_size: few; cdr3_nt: TGTGCCAGTAGTCCCCGCGAGCAGGTTGAAAAACTGTTTTTT; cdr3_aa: CASSPREQVEKLFF
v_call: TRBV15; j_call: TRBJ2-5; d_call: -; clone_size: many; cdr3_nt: TGTGCCACCAGCAGGGCAACTTGGGTCTTCCAAGAGACCCAGTACTTC; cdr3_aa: CATSRATWVFQETQYF
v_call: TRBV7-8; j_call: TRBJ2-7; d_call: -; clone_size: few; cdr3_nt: TGTGCCAGCAGCTCCAAGACGGGGACAACCTACGAGCAGTACTTC; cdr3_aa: CASSSKTGTTYEQYF
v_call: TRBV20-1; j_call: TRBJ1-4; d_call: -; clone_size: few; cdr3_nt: TGCAGTGCTAGAGTGGGAGGGGCTAATGAAAAACTGTTTTTT; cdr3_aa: CSARVGGANEKLFF
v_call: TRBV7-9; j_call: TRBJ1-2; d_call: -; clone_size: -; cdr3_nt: TGTGCCAGCAGCTTATCGGGGCGGGCCGGTTACGATGGCTACACCTTC; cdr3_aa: CASSLSGRAGYDGYTF
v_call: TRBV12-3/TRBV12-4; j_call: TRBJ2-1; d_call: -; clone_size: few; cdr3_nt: TGTGCCAGCAGTTTCTCGGGGTCCGACTACAATGAGCAGTTCTTC; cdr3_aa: CASSFSGSDYNEQFF
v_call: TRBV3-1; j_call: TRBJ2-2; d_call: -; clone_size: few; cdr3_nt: TGTGCCAGCAGCCATAATGCAGGACAAACCGGGGAGCTGTTTTTT; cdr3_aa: CASSHNAGQTGELFF
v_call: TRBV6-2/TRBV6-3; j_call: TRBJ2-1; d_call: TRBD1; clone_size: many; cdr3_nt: TGTGCCAGCAGTCGCACCGGGACAGGATCCCACAATGAGCAGTTCTTC; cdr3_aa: CASSRTGTGSHNEQFF
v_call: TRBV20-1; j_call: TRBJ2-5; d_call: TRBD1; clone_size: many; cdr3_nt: TGCAGTGCTAGAGGAAGGGGACAGGGAGAGACCCAGTACTTC; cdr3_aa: CSARGRGQGETQYF
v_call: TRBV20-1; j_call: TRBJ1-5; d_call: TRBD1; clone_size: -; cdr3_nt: TGCAGTGCTAGCGGGACAGGGGTCCAGCCCCAGCATTTT; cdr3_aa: CSASGTGVQPQHF
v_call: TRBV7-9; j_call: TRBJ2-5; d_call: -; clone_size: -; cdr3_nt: TGTGCCAGCAGCCTTCAGGGGGGGGCAGAGACCCAGTACTTC; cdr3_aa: CASSLQGGAETQYF
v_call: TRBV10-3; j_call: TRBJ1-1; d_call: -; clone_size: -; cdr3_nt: TGTGCCACCACCCGGGGGTCCCCGGTGGGTGAAGCTTTCTTT; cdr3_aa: CATTRGSPVGEAFF
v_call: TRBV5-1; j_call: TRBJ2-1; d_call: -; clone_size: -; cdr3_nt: TGCGCCAGCAGCTTGGTCGCGGGAACCTCGGGGAATGAGCAGTTCTTC; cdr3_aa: CASSLVAGTSGNEQFF
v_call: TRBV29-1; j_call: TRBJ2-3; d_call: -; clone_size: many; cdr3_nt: TGCAGCGTTGGACAGGCCGAGATCTCCGGCCGCCCAGATACGCAGTATTTT; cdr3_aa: CSVGQAEISGRPDTQYF
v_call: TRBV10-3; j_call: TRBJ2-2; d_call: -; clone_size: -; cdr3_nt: TGTGCCATCAGTGTTAACAGCTGGAACACCGGGGAGCTGTTTTTT; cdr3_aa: CAISVNSWNTGELFF
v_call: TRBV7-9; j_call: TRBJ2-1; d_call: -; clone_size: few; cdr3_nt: TGTGCCAGCAGCTCCCGGCGGGTGAGCTCCTACAATGAGCAGTTCTTC; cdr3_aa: CASSSRRVSSYNEQFF
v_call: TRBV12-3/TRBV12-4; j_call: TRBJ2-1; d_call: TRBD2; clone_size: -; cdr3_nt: TGTGCCAGCAGTTTAGGGCTAGCGGGGGGGCCGTATGAGCAGTTCTTC; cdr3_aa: CASSLGLAGGPYEQFF
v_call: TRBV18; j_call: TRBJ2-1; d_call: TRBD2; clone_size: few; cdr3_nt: TGTGCCAGCTCACCCTCAGCGGGGAGCTCCTACAATGAGCAGTTCTTC; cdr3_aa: CASSPSAGSSYNEQFF
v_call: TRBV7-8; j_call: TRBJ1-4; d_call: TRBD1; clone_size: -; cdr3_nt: TGTGCCAGCAGCGCCCGGACAGGCCTTACTAATGAAAAACTGTTTTTT; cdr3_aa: CASSARTGLTNEKLFF
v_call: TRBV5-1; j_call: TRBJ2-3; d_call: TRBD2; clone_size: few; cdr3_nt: TGCGCCAGCAGCAAAACGTCCGCTAGCGGGGGAGCAGATACGCAGTATTTT; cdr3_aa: CASSKTSASGGADTQYF
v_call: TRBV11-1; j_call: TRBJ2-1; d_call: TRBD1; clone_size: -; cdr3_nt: TGTGCCAGCAGCCATAGGCCGACAGGGAGTGTGTCGAACAATGAGCAGTTCTTC; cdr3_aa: CASSHRPTGSVSNNEQFF
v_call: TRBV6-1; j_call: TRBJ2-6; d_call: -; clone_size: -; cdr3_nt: TGTGCCAGCAGTGAACCCAGGGCGGGTGGGGCCAACGTCCTGACTTTC; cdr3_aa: CASSEPRAGGANVLTF